The 12 T cell receptor beta chains listed next were all sequenced from one sample in a study of OX40 agonist ivuxolimab in advanced cancers. Here immunoSEQ multiplex PCR was the method, and the copy in TCRdb shows in-frame clones only, minus some. The table lists about 40,000 clones, about nine tenths of them singletons, with roughly 25% in the top ten. Sequenced here: CD4+ or CD8+ T cells sorted from blood, sampled in a trial of the OX40 agonist ivuxolimab. These receptor sequences come from an adult with an advanced solid tumor such as melanoma, head and neck, liver or kidney cancer.

The V gene is TRBV5-1, the J gene TRBJ2-3, with D unclear. The V end was cut by 3 bases, the J end by 0 bases, with 11 bases between. This CDR3 is built from 15 residues. The germline CDR1 and CDR2 sequences are SGHRS and YFSETQ. The CDR3 is CASSSVAASTDTQYF. The CDR3 bases are TGCGCCAGCAGCTCGGTAGCAGCGAGCACAGATACGCAGTATTTT. Based on the CDR3 plus reference TRBV5-1 and TRBJ2-3, the full variable domain is KAGVTQTPRYLIKTRGQQVTLSCSPISGHRSVSWYQQTPGQGLQFLFEYFSETQRNKGNFPGRFSGRQFSNSRSEMNVSTLELGDSALYLCASSSVAASTDTQYFGPGTRLTVL.

The chain couples TRBV28 to TRBJ1-1, with D possibly matching TRBD1 (6 bases). Per germline, CDR1 MDHEN and CDR2 SYDVKM. The CDR3 consists of 17 residues. The germline V and J ends were trimmed by 4 bases and 1 base, with 19 bases remaining between them. The CDR3 is CASSSRTLGGANTEAFF. CDR3 nucleotide sequence: TGTGCCAGCAGTTCCCGAACCTTAGGGGGGGCGAACACTGAAGCTTTCTTT.

Here the CDR3 DNA reads TGTGCCAGCAGTTCTCTCGGGGACAGGGGGCAAGGAGGCTATGGCTACACCTTC. Translation gives CASSSLGDRGQGGYGYTF. This sequence joins TRBV27 and TRBJ1-2; 12 positions match TRBD1. V trimming: 4 bases; J trimming: 4 bases; junction bases outside the gene matches: 13. Per the germline V gene, CDR1 is MNHEY and CDR2 is SMNVEV (reference sequence). The CDR3 contains 18 residues.

This rearrangement joins TRBV10-3 to TRBJ2-1, with a tentative D call TRBD2 (5 bases). This CDR3 is built from 14 residues. Trimming stripped 0 bases from V and 4 bases from J, with 7 bases between. Germline lookup yields CDR1 ENHRY and CDR2 SYGVKD. In nucleotides, the CDR3 is TGTGCCATCAGTGAGTCTAGCGATTACAATGAGCAGTTCTTC. Translation gives CAISESSDYNEQFF.

The chain links TRBV30 to TRBJ2-7; the match to TRBD2 covers 7 bases. Per the germline V gene, CDR1 is GTSNPN and CDR2 is SVGIG (reference sequence). V dropped 5 bases and J dropped 3; count of bases not matched to a gene: 4. The CDR3 runs 12 residues. This CDR3 reads CAWSGLFYEQYF. The CDR3 DNA reads TGTGCCTGGTCGGGACTATTCTACGAGCAGTACTTC.

The J gene is TRBJ2-7, the V gene TRBV5-1; 10 nucleotides align to TRBD2. The CDR3 contains 15 residues. Germline CDR1 is SGHRS and CDR2 is YFSETQ. With V trimmed by 2 bases and J by 1 base, 3 bases remained unmatched. The CDR3 reads CASSLAGGPSYEQYF. DNA for the CDR3: TGCGCCAGCAGCTTAGCGGGAGGGCCATCCTACGAGCAGTACTTC.

The count of this clone is one. This chain uses TRBV9 with TRBJ2-3, with 8 bases identical to TRBD2. CDR1 and CDR2 (germline): SGDLS, YYNGEE. The CDR3 is 15 amino acids. Trimming cost V 1 base and J 2 bases; bases outside gene matches: 3. The CDR3 reads CASSVYGRATDTQYF. The CDR3 DNA follows: TGTGCCAGCAGCGTATACGGGAGGGCCACAGATACGCAGTATTTT.

This chain joins TRBV5-1 and TRBJ2-7, with D hard to call. Looked up from germline, CDR1 is SGHRS and CDR2 is YFSETQ. There are 14 residues in the CDR3. The ends were cut back, 0 bases at V and 5 bases at J, with 12 bases in the middle. This chain's CDR3 is CASSLARIGNEQYF. In nucleotides, the CDR3 is TGCGCCAGCAGCTTGGCCCGGATAGGAAACGAGCAGTACTTC.

CDR3 loop: CASSFYGSSYEQYF. The CDR3 DNA follows: TGTGCCAGCAGTTTCTACGGGAGCTCCTACGAGCAGTACTTC. The chain carries TRBV27 and TRBJ2-7; possibly TRBD2 for D (6 bases). From germline, CDR1 is MNHEY and CDR2 SMNVEV (reference sequence). Trimming took 3 bases from V and 0 from J, leaving 9 bases between them. This CDR3 region has 14 residues.

A note on this clone: A read error may account for a junction end that differs from germline. This sequence joins TRBV7-2 and TRBJ2-7; D possibly matches TRBD1 or TRBD2 (5 bases each). The CDR3 has 14 residues. Per the germline V gene, CDR1 is SGHTA and CDR2 is FQGNSA. The CDR3: CASSFKGPSYEQYF. In DNA form, the CDR3 reads TGTGCCAGTAGCTTTAAGGGACCGTCCTACGAGCAGTACTTC.

This clone was detected only once. The chain recombines TRBV28 with TRBJ1-5, with 8 positions matching TRBD1. The trim removed 4 bases at V and 0 bases at J, leaving 2 bases unmatched. Germline assignment: CDR1 MDHEN and CDR2 SYDVKM. The length of the CDR3 is 15 residues. DNA of the CDR3: TGTGCCAGCAGTTCAGGGGGCCTTAGCAATCAGCCCCAGCATTTT. Protein: CASSSGGLSNQPQHF.

This chain links TRBV5-8 with TRBJ1-2; no reliable D call. Trimming removed 0 bases at V and 4 bases at J, with 7 bases between. CDR1 is SGHTS, CDR2 YDEGEE, per germline. The CDR3 is 13 amino acids. The CDR3 here is CASSLGGSYGYTF. The CDR3 DNA reads as TGTGCCAGCAGCTTGGGGGGTTCCTATGGCTACACCTTC.